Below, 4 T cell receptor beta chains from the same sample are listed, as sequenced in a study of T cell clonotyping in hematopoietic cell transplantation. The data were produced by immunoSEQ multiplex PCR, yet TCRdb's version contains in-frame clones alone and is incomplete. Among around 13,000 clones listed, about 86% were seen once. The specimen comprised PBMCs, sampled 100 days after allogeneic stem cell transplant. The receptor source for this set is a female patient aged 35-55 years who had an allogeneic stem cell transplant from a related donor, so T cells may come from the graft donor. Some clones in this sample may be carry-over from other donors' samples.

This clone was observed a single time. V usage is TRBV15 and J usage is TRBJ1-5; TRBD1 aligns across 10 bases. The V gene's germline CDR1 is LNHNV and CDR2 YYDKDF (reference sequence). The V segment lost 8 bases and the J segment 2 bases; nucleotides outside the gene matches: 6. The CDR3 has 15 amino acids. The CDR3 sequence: CATRGQGGGNQPQHF. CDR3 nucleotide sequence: TGTGCCACCCGTGGACAGGGGGGGGGCAATCAGCCCCAGCATTTT.

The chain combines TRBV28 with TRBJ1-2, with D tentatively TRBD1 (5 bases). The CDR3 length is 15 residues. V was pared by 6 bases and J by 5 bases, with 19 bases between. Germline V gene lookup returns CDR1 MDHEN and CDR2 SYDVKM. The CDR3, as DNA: TGTGCCAGCAGGAGGACAACGGGGGGTAGATATGGCTACACCTTC. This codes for CASRRTTGGRYGYTF.

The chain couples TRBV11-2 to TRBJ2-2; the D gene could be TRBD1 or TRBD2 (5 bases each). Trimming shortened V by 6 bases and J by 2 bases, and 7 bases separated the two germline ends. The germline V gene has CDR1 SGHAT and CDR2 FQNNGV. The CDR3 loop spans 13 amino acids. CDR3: CASSWDNTGELFF. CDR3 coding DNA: TGTGCCAGCAGTTGGGACAACACCGGGGAGCTGTTTTTT.

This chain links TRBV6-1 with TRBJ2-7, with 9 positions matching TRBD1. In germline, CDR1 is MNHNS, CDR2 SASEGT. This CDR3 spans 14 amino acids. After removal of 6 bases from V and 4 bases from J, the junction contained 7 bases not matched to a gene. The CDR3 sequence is CASRTGTGFYEQYF. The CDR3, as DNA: TGTGCCAGCAGAACCGGGACAGGGTTTTACGAGCAGTACTTC.